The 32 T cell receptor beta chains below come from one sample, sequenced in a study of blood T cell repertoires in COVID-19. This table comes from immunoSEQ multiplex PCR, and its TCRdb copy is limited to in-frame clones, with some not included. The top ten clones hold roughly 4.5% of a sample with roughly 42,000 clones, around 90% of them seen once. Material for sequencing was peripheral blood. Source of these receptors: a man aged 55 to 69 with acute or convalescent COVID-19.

The CDR3, as DNA: TGTGCCAGCAGCGTCGGGACAGCGGAACTGTTTTTT. Amino acids: CASSVGTAELFF. The chain employs TRBV7-9 and TRBJ1-4; TRBD1 agrees at 7 bases. The V and J ends lost 5 bases and 12 bases, in that order; junction bases with no gene match: 6. This CDR3 has 12 residues. CDR1 is SEHNR, CDR2 FQNEAQ, per germline (reference sequence).

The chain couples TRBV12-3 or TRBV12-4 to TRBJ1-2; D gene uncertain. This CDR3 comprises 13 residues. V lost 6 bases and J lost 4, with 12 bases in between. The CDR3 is CASSTDTTYGYTF. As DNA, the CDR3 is TGTGCCAGCAGCACAGACACGACCTATGGCTACACCTTC.

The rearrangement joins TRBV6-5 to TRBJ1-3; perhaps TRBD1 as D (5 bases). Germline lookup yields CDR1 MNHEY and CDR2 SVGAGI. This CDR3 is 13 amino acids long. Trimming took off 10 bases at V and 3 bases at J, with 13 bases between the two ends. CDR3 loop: CATREGIGNTIYF. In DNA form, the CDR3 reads TGTGCCACCCGGGAGGGGATTGGAAACACCATATATTTT.

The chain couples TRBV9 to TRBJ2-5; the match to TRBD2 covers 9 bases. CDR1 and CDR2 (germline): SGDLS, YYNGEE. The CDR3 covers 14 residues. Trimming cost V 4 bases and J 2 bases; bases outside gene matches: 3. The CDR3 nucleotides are TGTGCCAGCAGCACAGCGGGGGGTCAAGAGACCCAGTACTTC. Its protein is CASSTAGGQETQYF.

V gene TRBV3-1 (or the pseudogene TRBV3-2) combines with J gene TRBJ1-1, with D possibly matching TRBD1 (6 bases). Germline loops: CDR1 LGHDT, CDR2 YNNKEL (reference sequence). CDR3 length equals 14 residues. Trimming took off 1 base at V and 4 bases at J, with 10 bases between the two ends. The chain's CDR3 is CASSQVQGSTEAFF. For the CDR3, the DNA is TGTGCCAGCAGCCAAGTTCAGGGGTCCACTGAAGCTTTCTTT.

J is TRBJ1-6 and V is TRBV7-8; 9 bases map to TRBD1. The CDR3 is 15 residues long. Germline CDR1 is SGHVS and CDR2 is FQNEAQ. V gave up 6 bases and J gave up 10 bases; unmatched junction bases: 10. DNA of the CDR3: TGTGCCAGCAGTACGGGGGACAGGGTAGGATCACCCCTCCACTTT. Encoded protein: CASSTGDRVGSPLHF.

DNA for the CDR3: TGTGCCAGCAGCTCCTCGTGGACTGCACCGGGACAACACACCGGGGAGCTGTTTTTT. Protein sequence: CASSSSWTAPGQHTGELFF. J is TRBJ2-2 and V is TRBV7-9; weak D call: TRBD1 (6 bases). The CDR3 length is 19 residues. The V end was cut by 4 bases, the J end by 3 bases, with 24 bases between. The germline gives CDR1 SEHNR, CDR2 FQNEAQ (reference sequence). The full variable domain, in which reference TRBV7-9 and TRBJ2-2 provide the parts outside the CDR3, is DTGVSQNPRHKITKRGQNVTFRCDPISEHNRLYWYRQTLGQGPEFLTYFQNEAQLEKSRLLSDRFSAERPKGSFSTLEIQRTEQGDSAMYLCASSSSWTAPGQHTGELFFGEGSRLTVL.

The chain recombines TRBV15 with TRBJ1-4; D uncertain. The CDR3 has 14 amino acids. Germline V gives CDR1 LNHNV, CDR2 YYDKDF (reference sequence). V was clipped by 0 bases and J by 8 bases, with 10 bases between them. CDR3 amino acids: CATSRDTGKEKLFF. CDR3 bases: TGTGCCACCAGCAGAGATACGGGAAAAGAAAAACTGTTTTTT.

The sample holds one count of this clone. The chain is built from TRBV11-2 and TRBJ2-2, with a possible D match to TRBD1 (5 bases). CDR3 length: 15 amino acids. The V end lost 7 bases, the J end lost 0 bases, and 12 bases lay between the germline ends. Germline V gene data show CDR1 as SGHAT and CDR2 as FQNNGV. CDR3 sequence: CASIKTETNTGELFF. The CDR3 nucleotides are TGTGCCAGCATAAAGACAGAAACGAACACCGGGGAGCTGTTTTTT.

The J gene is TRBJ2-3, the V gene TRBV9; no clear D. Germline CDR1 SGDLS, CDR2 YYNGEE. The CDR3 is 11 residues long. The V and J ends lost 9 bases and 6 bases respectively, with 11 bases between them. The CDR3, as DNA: TGTGCCACCCTAACGTGGGATACGCAGTATTTT. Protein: CATLTWDTQYF.

CDR3 DNA: TGTGCCAGCAGCACTCGAGGGTCGGGCGGCCTCTCTGGGGCCAACGTCCTGACTTTC. Translation gives CASSTRGSGGLSGANVLTF. The rearrangement links TRBV7-2 to TRBJ2-6, with D possibly TRBD2 on 5 matching bases. CDR1 is SGHTA, CDR2 FQGNSA, per germline. This CDR3 region has 19 residues. V was pared by 5 bases and J by 0 bases, with 20 bases between.

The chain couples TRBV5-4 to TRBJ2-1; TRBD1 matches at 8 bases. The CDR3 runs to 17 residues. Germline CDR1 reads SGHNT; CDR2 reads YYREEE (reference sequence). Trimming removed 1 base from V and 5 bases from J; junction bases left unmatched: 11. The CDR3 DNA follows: TGTGCCAGCAGCTTGCGTCCAGGGGGCTTCGGCGACAATGAGCAGTTCTTC. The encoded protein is CASSLRPGGFGDNEQFF.

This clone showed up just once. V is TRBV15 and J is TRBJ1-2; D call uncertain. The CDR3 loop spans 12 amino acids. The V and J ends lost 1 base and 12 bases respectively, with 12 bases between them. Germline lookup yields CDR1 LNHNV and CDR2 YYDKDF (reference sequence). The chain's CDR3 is CATSRGGGRDTF. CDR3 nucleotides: TGTGCCACCAGCAGAGGAGGCGGGAGGGACACCTTC.

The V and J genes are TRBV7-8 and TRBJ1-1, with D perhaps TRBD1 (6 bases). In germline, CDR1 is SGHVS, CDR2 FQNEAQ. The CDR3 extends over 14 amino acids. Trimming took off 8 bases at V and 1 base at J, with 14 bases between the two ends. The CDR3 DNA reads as TGTGCCAGCGCATCCCAGGGGCGGAACACTGAAGCTTTCTTT. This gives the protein CASASQGRNTEAFF.

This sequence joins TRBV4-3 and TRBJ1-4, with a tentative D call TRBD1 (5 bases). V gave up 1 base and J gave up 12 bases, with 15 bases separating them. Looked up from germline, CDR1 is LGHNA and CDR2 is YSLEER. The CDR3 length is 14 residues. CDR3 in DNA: TGCGCCAGCAGCCAAGTTCCGCGCGGGGGGGAACTGTTTTTT. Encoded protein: CASSQVPRGGELFF.

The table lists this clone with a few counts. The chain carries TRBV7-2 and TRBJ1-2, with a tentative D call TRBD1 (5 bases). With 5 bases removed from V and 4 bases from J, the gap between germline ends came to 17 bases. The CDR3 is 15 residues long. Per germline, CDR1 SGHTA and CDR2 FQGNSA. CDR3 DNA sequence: TGTGCCAGCAGCCCCTCCCCGTGGGGCGGCTATGGCTACACCTTC. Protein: CASSPSPWGGYGYTF.

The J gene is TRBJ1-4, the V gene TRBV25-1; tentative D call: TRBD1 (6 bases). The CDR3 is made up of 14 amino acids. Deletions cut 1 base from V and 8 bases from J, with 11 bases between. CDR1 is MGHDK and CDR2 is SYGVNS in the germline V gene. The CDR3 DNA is TGTGCCAGCAGTGAATGGGGAGGGGGGGAAAAACTGTTTTTT. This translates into CASSEWGGGEKLFF.

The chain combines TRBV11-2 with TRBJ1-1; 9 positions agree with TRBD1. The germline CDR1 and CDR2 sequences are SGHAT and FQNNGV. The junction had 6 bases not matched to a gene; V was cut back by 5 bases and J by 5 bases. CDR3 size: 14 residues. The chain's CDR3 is CASSRGQGHTEAFF. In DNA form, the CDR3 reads TGTGCCAGCAGCCGAGGACAGGGGCATACTGAAGCTTTCTTT.

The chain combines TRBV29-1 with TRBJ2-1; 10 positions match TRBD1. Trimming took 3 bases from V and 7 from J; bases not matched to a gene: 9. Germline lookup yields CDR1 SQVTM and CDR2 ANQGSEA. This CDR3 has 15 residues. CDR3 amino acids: CSVEGTGDPGNEQFF. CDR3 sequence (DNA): TGCAGCGTTGAGGGGACAGGGGATCCAGGGAATGAGCAGTTCTTC.

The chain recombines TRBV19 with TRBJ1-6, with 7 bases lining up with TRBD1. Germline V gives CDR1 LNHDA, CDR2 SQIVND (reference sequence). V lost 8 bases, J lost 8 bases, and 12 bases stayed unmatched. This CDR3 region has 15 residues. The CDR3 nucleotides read TGTGCCAGTCCAAGGCAGAGGGGGCGGTATTCACCCCTCCACTTT. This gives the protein CASPRQRGRYSPLHF.

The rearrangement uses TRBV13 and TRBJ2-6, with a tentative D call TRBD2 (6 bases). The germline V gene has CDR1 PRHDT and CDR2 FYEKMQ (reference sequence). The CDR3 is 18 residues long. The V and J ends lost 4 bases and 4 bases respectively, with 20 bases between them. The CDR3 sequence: CASSSRDLPRRGANVLTF. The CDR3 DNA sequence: TGTGCCAGCAGCTCCCGGGACTTACCCCGTAGGGGGGCCAACGTCCTGACTTTC. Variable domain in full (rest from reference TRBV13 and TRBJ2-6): AAGVIQSPRHLIKEKRETATLKCYPIPRHDTVYWYQQGPGQDPQFLISFYEKMQSDKGSIPDRFSAQQFSDYHSELNMSSLELGDSALYFCASSSRDLPRRGANVLTFGAGSRLTVL.

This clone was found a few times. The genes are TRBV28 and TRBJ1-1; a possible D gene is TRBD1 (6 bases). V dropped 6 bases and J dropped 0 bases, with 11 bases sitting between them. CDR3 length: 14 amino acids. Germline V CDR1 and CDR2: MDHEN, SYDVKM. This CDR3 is CASSSTGLNTEAFF. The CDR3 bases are TGTGCCAGCAGCTCCACAGGGCTGAACACTGAAGCTTTCTTT.

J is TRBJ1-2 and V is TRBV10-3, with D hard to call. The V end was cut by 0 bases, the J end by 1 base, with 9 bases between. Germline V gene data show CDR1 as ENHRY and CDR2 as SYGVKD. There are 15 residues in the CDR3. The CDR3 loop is CAISESMNSNYGYTF. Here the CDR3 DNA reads TGTGCCATCAGTGAGTCGATGAACAGTAACTATGGCTACACCTTC.

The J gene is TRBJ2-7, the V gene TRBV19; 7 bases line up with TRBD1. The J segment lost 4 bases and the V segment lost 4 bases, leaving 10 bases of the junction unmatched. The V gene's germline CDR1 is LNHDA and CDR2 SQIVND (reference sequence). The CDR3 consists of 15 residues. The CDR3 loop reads CASSTRDSSLYEQYF. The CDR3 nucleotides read TGTGCCAGTAGTACAAGGGACAGTAGCCTTTACGAGCAGTACTTC.

The CDR3 loop is CASSRGRYNEQFF. CDR3 nucleotides: TGTGCCAGCAGCCGGGGCCGTTACAATGAGCAGTTCTTC. The chain has TRBV3-1 (or the pseudogene TRBV3-2) and TRBJ2-1, with D perhaps TRBD1 (5 bases). CDR1 is LGHDT and CDR2 is YNNKEL in the germline V gene (reference sequence). This CDR3 spans 13 amino acids. V lost 4 bases, J lost 4 bases, and 8 bases lay in between.

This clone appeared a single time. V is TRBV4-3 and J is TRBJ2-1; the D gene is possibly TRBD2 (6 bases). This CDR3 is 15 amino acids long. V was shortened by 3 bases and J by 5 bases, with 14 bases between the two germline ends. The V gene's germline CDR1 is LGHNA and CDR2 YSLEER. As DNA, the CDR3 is TGCGCCAGCAGCCATCAACGGGGGACGGACAATGAGCAGTTCTTC. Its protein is CASSHQRGTDNEQFF.

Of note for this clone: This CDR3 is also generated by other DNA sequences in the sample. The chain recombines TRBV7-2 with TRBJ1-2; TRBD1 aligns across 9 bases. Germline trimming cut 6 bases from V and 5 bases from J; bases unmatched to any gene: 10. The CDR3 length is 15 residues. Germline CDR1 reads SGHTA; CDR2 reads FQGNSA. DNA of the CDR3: TGTGCCAGCAGTTCCGGACAGGGGAGTCTGTATGGCTACACCTTC. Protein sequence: CASSSGQGSLYGYTF.

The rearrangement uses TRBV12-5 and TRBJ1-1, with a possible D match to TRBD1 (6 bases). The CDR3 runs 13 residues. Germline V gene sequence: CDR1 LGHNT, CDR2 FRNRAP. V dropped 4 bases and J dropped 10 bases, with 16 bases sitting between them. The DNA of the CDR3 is TGTGCTAGTGGTTCGATGAGGGGGTACATAGCTTTCTTT. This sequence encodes CASGSMRGYIAFF.

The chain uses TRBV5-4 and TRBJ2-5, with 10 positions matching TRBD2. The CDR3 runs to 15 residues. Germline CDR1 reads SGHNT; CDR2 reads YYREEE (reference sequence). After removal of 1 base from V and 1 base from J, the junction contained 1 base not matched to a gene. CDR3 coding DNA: TGTGCCAGCAGCTTGTCTAGCGGGGGCCAAGAGACCCAGTACTTC. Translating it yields CASSLSSGGQETQYF.

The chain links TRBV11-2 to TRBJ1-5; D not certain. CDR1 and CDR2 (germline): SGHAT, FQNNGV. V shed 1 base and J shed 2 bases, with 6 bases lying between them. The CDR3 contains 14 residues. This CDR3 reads CASSLGTGNQPQHF. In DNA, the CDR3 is TGTGCCAGCAGCTTAGGAACAGGCAATCAGCCCCAGCATTTT.

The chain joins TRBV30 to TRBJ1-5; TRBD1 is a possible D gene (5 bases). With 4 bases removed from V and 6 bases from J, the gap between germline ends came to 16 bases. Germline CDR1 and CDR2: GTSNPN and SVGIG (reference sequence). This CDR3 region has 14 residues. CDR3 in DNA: TGTGCCTGGACCCGGGACTACCGGACTCAGCCCCAGCATTTT. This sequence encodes CAWTRDYRTQPQHF.

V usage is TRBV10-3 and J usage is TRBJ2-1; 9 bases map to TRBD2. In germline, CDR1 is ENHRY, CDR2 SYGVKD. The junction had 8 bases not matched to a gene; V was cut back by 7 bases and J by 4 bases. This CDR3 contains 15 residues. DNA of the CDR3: TGTGCCATCAAGCCAGCGGGGGGCCCGTACAATGAGCAGTTCTTC. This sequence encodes CAIKPAGGPYNEQFF.